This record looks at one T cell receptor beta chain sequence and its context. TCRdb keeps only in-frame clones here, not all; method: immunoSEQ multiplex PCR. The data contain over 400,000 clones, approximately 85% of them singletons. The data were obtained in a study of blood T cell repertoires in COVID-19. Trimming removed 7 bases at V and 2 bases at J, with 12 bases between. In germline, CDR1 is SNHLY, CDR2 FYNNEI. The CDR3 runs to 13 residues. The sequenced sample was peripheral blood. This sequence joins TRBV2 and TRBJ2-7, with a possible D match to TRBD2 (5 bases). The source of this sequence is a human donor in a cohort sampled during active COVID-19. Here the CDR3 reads CASTNGVTYEQYF. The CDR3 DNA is TGTGCCAGCACCAACGGGGTTACCTACGAGCAGTACTTC.